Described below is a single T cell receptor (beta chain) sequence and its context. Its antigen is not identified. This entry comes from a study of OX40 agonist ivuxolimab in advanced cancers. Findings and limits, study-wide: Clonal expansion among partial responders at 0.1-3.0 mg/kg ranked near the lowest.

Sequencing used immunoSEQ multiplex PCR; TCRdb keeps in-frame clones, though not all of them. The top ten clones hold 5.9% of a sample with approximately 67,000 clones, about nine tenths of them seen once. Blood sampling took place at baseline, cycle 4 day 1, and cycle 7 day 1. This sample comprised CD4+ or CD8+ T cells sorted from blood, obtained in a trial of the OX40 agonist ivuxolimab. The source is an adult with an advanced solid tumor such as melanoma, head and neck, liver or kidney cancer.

The CDR3 DNA sequence: TGTGCCAGCAGCTTAGGGACAGTCAGCACAGATACGCAGTATTTT. Its translation is CASSLGTVSTDTQYF. The J gene is TRBJ2-3, the V gene TRBV7-2; D possibly corresponds to TRBD1 (6 bases). The germline V and J ends were trimmed by 1 base and 0 bases, with 8 bases remaining between them. The CDR3 runs to 15 residues. The germline gives CDR1 SGHTA, CDR2 FQGNSA.